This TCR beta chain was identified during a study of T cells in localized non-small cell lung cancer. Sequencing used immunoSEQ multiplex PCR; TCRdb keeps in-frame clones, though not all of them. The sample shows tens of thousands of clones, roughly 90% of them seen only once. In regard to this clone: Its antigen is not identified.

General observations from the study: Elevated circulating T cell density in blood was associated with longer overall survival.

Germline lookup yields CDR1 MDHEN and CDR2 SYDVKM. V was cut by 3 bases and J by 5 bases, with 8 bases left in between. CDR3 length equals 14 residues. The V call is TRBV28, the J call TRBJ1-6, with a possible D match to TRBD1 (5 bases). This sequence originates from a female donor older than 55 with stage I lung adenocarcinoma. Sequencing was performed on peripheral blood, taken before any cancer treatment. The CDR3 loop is CASSLFRDNSPLHF. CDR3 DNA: TGTGCCAGCAGTTTGTTCAGGGATAATTCACCCCTCCACTTT. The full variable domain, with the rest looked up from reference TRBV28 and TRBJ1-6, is DVKVTQSSRYLVKRTGEKVFLECVQDMDHENMFWYRQDPGLGLRLIYFSYDVKMKEKGDIPEGYSVSREKKERFSLILESASTNQTSMYLCASSLFRDNSPLHFGNGTRLTVT.